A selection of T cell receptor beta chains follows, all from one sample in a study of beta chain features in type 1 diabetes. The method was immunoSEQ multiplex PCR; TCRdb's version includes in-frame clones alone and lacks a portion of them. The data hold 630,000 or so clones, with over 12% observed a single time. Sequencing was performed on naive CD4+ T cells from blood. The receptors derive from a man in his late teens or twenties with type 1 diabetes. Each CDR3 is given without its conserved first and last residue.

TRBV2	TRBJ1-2	ASSLGQGSYGYT
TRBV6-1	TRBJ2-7	ASRDRAKEY
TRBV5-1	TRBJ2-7	ASSPPGLAETYEQY
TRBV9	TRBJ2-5	ASSVTPTSGGRVETQY
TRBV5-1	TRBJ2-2	ASSLRSSRDGELF
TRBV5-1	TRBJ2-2	ASSWQGDTGELF
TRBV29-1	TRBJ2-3	SVVEVGSIVGTGSNTDTQY
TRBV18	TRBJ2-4	ASSSRRRGPLAKNIQY
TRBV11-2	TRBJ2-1	ASSLDSRIASYNEQF
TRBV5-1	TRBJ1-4	ASRSGGSTNEKLF
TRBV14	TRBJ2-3	ASSQERRTQY
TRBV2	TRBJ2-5	ASSGNRGRRETQY
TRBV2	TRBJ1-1	ASSRPPMNTEAF
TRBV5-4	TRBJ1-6	ASSLAGATYNSPLH
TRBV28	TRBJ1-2	ASSRTGWDYGYT
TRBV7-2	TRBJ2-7	ASSFESSIPYEQY
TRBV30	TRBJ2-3	AWSVGGSPFTDTQY
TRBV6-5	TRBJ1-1	ASCNLQMNTEAF
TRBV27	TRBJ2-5	ASSFLAGGLKQETQY
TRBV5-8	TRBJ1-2	ASSLEGRVYGYT